This T cell receptor (beta chain) was captured in a study of OX40 agonist ivuxolimab in advanced cancers. Study as a whole: Each patient was given ivuxolimab into a vein every 2 weeks, at 0.01 to 10 mg/kg. Findings and caveats of the study: At 0.1-3.0 mg/kg, partial responders had clonal expansion among the lowest observed.

V gave up 2 bases and J gave up 7 bases, with 12 bases separating them. Germline values: CDR1 MGHDK, CDR2 SYGVNS. CDR3 size: 14 residues. TCRdb's table, derived via immunoSEQ multiplex PCR, lists solely in-frame clones and lacks some. The data contain tens of thousands of clones, approximately 87% of them singletons. Remarks on this clone: What it binds is unknown.

Autoimmune disease history or systemic immunosuppression barred patients. Source: CD4+ or CD8+ T cells sorted from blood, taken in a trial of the OX40 agonist ivuxolimab. This clonotype was obtained from an adult with an advanced solid tumor such as melanoma, head and neck, liver or kidney cancer. This rearrangement joins TRBV25-1 to TRBJ1-5; no reliable D call. The CDR3 bases are TGTGCCAGCAGTGAAAGGGATGTTTGGCAGCCCCAGCATTTT. It translates to CASSERDVWQPQHF.